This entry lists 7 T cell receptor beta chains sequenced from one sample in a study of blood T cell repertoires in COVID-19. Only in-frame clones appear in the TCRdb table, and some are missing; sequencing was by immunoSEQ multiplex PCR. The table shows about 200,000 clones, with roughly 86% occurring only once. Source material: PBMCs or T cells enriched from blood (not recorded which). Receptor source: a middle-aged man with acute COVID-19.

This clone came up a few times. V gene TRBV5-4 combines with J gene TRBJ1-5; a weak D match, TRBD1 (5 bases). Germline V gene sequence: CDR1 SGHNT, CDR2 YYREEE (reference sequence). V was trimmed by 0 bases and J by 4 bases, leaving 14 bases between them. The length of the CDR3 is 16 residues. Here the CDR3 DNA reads TGTGCCAGCAGCTTGGCCGGGGCGGAGGGTAATCAGCCCCAGCATTTT. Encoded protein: CASSLAGAEGNQPQHF.

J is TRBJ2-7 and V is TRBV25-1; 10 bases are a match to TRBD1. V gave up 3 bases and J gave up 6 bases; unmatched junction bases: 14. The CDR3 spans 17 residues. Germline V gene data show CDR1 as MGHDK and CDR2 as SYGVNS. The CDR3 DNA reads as TGTGCCAGCAGTGATGACGGACAGGGGGGGACCTGGCTCGAGCAGTACTTC. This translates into CASSDDGQGGTWLEQYF.

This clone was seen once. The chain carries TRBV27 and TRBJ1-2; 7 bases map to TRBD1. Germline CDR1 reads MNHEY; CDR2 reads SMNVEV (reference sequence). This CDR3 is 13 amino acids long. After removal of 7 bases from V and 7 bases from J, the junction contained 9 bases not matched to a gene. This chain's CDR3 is CASKGEGASGYTF. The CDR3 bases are TGTGCCAGCAAGGGCGAGGGGGCAAGTGGCTACACCTTC.

CDR3 region: CASSLEARLAATQYF. The CDR3 DNA reads as TGTGCCAGCAGCTTAGAAGCTCGACTTGCTGCGACCCAGTACTTC. V and J are TRBV7-9 and TRBJ2-5; no definite D call. The CDR3 length is 15 residues. CDR1 is SEHNR, CDR2 FQNEAQ, per germline (reference sequence). Trimming removed 1 base from V and 7 bases from J, with 16 bases in between. Complete variable domain (other parts from reference TRBV7-9 and TRBJ2-5): DTGVSQNPRHKITKRGQNVTFRCDPISEHNRLYWYRQTLGQGPEFLTYFQNEAQLEKSRLLSDRFSAERPKGSFSTLEIQRTEQGDSAMYLCASSLEARLAATQYFGPGTRLLVL.

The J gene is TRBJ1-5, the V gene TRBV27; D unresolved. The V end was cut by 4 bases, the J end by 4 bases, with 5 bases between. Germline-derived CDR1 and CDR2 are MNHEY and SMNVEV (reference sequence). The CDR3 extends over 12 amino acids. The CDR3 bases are TGTGCCAGCAGTTATCTAAATCAGCCCCAGCATTTT. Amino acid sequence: CASSYLNQPQHF.

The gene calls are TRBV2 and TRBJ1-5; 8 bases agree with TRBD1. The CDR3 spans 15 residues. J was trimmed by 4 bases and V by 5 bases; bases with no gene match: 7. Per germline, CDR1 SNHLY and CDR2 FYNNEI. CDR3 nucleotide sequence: TGTGCCAGCAGTCCAGTTGACAGGGGTAATCAGCCCCAGCATTTT. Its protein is CASSPVDRGNQPQHF.

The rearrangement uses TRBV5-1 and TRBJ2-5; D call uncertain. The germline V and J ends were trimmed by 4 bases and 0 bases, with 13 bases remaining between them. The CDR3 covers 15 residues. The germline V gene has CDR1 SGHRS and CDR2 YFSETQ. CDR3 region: CASSPGGAYQETQYF. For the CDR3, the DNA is TGCGCCAGCAGCCCGGGTGGAGCGTACCAAGAGACCCAGTACTTC.